This entry lists 16 T cell receptor beta chains sequenced from one sample in a study of T cells in Graves' hyperthyroidism and ophthalmopathy. TCR beta CDR3 regions were amplified from RNA transcripts. Initially, a first-round RT-PCR of the TCR CDR3 employed the HTBI primer set. TCRdb re-called the multiplex PCR reads through MiXCR, storing one row per CDR3 protein. The sample shows about 580,000 distinct CDR3 sequences, approximately 13% of them seen only once. Sequencing was carried out using blood. These receptors all come from a woman aged 25-40 years with Graves' hyperthyroidism that later progressed to Graves' ophthalmopathy.

This clonotype was seen at least ten times. CDR3 loop: CSAPTATSTDTQYF. In DNA, the CDR3 is TGCAGTGCTCCGACGGCAACTAGCACAGATACGCAGTATTTT. The chain recombines TRBV20-1 with TRBJ2-3, with D hard to call. Germline CDR1 DFQATT, CDR2 SNEGSKA (reference sequence). This CDR3 region has 14 residues. V was pared by 5 bases and J by 0 bases, with 12 bases between.

This clonotype showed up just a few times. The chain couples TRBV15 to TRBJ2-7, with a tentative D call TRBD1 (7 bases). The CDR3 is 15 residues long. CDR1 is LNHNV and CDR2 is YYDKDF in the germline V gene (reference sequence). With 5 bases removed from V and 3 bases from J, the gap between germline ends came to 17 bases. CDR3 DNA sequence: TGTGCCACCAGCCCCTTCACCAGGGGGGACTACGAGCAGTACTTC. This sequence encodes CATSPFTRGDYEQYF. Drawing the rest from reference TRBV15 and TRBJ2-7, the complete variable domain is DAMVIQNPRYQVTQFGKPVTLSCSQTLNHNVMYWYQQKSSQAPKLLFHYYDKDFNNEADTPDNFQSRRPNTSFCFLDIRSPGLGDTAMYLCATSPFTRGDYEQYFGPGTRLTVT.

In its sample, this clonotype was seen many times. V gene TRBV11-3 combines with J gene TRBJ2-1, with D perhaps matching TRBD2 (5 bases). The germline CDR1 and CDR2 sequences are SGHNT and YENEEA. The CDR3 is 17 amino acids. Deletions cut 1 base from V and 0 bases from J, with 13 bases between. The CDR3 loop reads CASSLGVASFSYNEQFF. In DNA form, the CDR3 reads TGTGCCAGCAGCTTAGGGGTAGCGTCTTTCTCCTACAATGAGCAGTTCTTC.

This clonotype appeared many times. The chain combines TRBV15 with TRBJ2-5; D gene ambiguous. V lost 2 bases and J 3 bases, leaving 7 bases between the germline ends. This CDR3 contains 13 residues. Per germline, CDR1 LNHNV and CDR2 YYDKDF (reference sequence). For the CDR3, the DNA is TGTGCCACCAGCAGAAGGGCGGAAGAGACCCAGTACTTC. Protein product: CATSRRAEETQYF.

This clonotype was counted at least ten times. The V call is TRBV2, the J call TRBJ1-1; D is possibly TRBD1 (6 bases). Germline V gene lookup returns CDR1 SNHLY and CDR2 FYNNEI. V dropped 4 bases and J dropped 3 bases, with 15 bases sitting between them. This CDR3 region has 15 residues. DNA for the CDR3: TGTGCCAGCAGTGGGCTCCCGGGGGCGTACACTGAAGCTTTCTTT. Translation gives CASSGLPGAYTEAFF.

This clonotype was seen only a few times. J is TRBJ2-1 and V is TRBV20-1, with D perhaps being TRBD1 or TRBD2 (6 bases each). The germline gives CDR1 DFQATT, CDR2 SNEGSKA (reference sequence). The CDR3 runs 15 residues. Trimming stripped 0 bases from V and 9 bases from J, with 18 bases between. The CDR3 loop reads CSAREGGPLASEQFF. In DNA, the CDR3 is TGCAGTGCTAGAGAAGGGGGGCCTCTAGCGAGTGAGCAGTTCTTC.

The V gene is TRBV6-2 or TRBV6-3, the J gene TRBJ1-3; D is perhaps TRBD1 (6 bases). This CDR3 has 14 amino acids. The germline V gene has CDR1 MNHEY and CDR2 SVGEGT. V lost 0 bases, J lost 8 bases, and 11 bases lay in between. CDR3 residues: CASSYSTGGYTIYF. DNA for the CDR3: TGTGCCAGCAGTTACTCGACGGGGGGCTACACCATATATTTT.

This clonotype showed up just a few times. The CDR3 here is CASSILAGEPNEQFF. In nucleotides, the CDR3 is TGCGCCAGCAGCATACTAGCGGGGGAACCCAATGAGCAGTTCTTC. This sequence joins TRBV5-1 and TRBJ2-1, with TRBD2 identical over 11 bases. Trimming took 4 bases from V and 6 from J; bases not matched to a gene: 6. The CDR3 covers 15 residues. Germline CDR1 and CDR2: SGHRS and YFSETQ.

This clonotype was counted a few times. The rearrangement joins TRBV30 to TRBJ1-2; D gene unclear. Germline V gene sequence: CDR1 GTSNPN, CDR2 SVGIG (reference sequence). The CDR3 has 12 amino acids. V lost 1 base and J 5 bases, leaving 8 bases between the germline ends. CDR3 amino acids: CAWSAQAYGYTF. The DNA of the CDR3 is TGTGCCTGGAGTGCGCAGGCGTATGGCTACACCTTC.

Comment on this clonotype: One junction end disagrees with the germline gene, perhaps due to a read error. The J gene is TRBJ2-5, the V gene TRBV11-3; no firm D call. This CDR3 is built from 15 residues. Germline V gives CDR1 SGHNT, CDR2 YENEEA. CDR3 in amino acids: CASSQGSQVQETQYF. CDR3 coding DNA: TGTGCCAGCAGCCAAGGATCCCAGGTCCAAGAAACCCAGTACTTC.

The CDR3 loop is CAWMRAGAADEQFF. CDR3 nucleotides: TGTGCCTGGATGCGAGCGGGAGCCGCCGATGAGCAGTTCTTC. This rearrangement joins TRBV30 to TRBJ2-1, with 8 bases lining up with TRBD2. The junction had 10 bases not matched to a gene; V was cut back by 4 bases and J by 8 bases. Germline-derived CDR1 and CDR2 are GTSNPN and SVGIG (reference sequence). The CDR3 length is 14 residues.

This clonotype was recorded a few times. This chain joins TRBV5-8 and TRBJ2-7; D ambiguous. Germline V gene lookup returns CDR1 SGHTS and CDR2 YDEGEE. The CDR3 has 12 residues. V gave up 0 bases and J gave up 7 bases, with 8 bases separating them. CDR3 region: CASSLVAGEQYF. The CDR3 coding sequence is TGTGCCAGCAGCTTGGTGGCCGGTGAGCAGTACTTC.

This clonotype was counted at least ten times. The chain joins TRBV12-5 to TRBJ2-7, with D possibly TRBD2 on 5 matching bases. The CDR3 loop spans 16 amino acids. The germline V and J ends were trimmed by 4 bases and 2 bases, with 18 bases remaining between them. Germline assignment: CDR1 LGHNT and CDR2 FRNRAP. Written as DNA, the CDR3 is TGTGCTAGTGGTTGGTCCCGGGATGTCCTTGCCTACGAGCAGTACTTC. Its translation: CASGWSRDVLAYEQYF.

This clonotype was counted only a few times. V usage is TRBV19 and J usage is TRBJ2-2; D remains ambiguous. The CDR3 covers 13 residues. The V gene's germline CDR1 is LNHDA and CDR2 SQIVND (reference sequence). The ends were cut back, 7 bases at V and 7 bases at J, with 13 bases in the middle. The CDR3 DNA is TGTGCCAGTAACCTTGCGCAAAGCGGGGAGCTGTTTTTT. Translating gives CASNLAQSGELFF.

This clonotype was seen many times. V gene TRBV6-5 combines with J gene TRBJ1-3, with D perhaps matching TRBD1 (5 bases). With 2 bases removed from V and 8 bases from J, the gap between germline ends came to 13 bases. CDR3 length equals 14 residues. Germline V gives CDR1 MNHEY, CDR2 SVGAGI. CDR3 DNA: TGTGCCAGCAGTTACCGCAGGGAGACAGACACCATATATTTT. Residues: CASSYRRETDTIYF.

This clonotype was observed many times. The rearrangement joins TRBV27 to TRBJ2-4, with D tentatively TRBD1 (6 bases). The CDR3 runs 15 residues. CDR1 and CDR2 from the germline V gene are MNHEY and SMNVEV (reference sequence). Trimming stripped 5 bases from V and 0 bases from J, with 11 bases between. CDR3 protein: CASSPGHLAKNIQYF. The CDR3 nucleotides read TGTGCCAGCAGTCCGGGACATCTAGCCAAAAACATTCAGTACTTC.